Here is one T cell receptor (beta chain) with its context. The antigen is undetermined. The V and J ends lost 0 bases and 1 base respectively, with 15 bases between them. Germline V gene lookup returns CDR1 MGHRA and CDR2 YSYEKL. The CDR3 has 17 amino acids. These data come from a study of T cell responses to AZD1222 COVID-19 vaccine. Only in-frame clones appear in the TCRdb table, and some are missing; sequencing was by immunoSEQ multiplex PCR. Of about 78,000 clones listed, about 82% were seen once; the top ten hold roughly 3.1%. Study-level points and caveats: Only after the peak T cell response were repertoires sampled. Nearly half of spike-specific TCRs reportedly target unmutated variant regions. Donors were largely white British and mainly female; clonal diversity was possibly underestimated. When two AZD1222 doses had been given, Spike-specific TCR breadth and depth rose.

The chain links TRBV4-1 to TRBJ1-1; D not resolved. Sequencing was performed on peripheral blood, taken on day 0 of AZD1222 vaccination. The origin of this receptor is an adult in good health. CDR3 protein: CASSQDRTRSPNTEAFF. For the CDR3, the DNA is TGCGCCAGCAGCCAAGATAGGACCCGCTCCCCGAACACTGAAGCTTTCTTT.